A single sample is the source of the 21 T cell receptor beta chains below, sequenced in a study of shared clonotypes between healthy human individuals (dated by TCRdb to 2018 to 2021). The library was obtained by the immunoSEQ multiplex PCR assay. TCRdb took over this immuneACCESS table, retaining in-frame rearrangements with V and J assigned. Such tables are incomplete; in checked studies, under half of the missing clones stem from an unresolved V gene, and the remainder is unexplained. In this sample the table shows 2,500,000 or so clones, 80% to 95% of which occur a single time. The top ten clonotypes cover about 0.41% of the sample. Source material: naive CD4+ T cells from PBMCs. The cell subset or site tag for this specimen amounts to: CD45RA+ positively selected. These receptors came from a man younger than 30 in good health. Some clones in this sample may be carry-over from other donors' samples.

The chain joins TRBV6-5 to TRBJ2-7, with D uncertain. V lost 5 bases, J lost 5 bases, and 13 bases lay in between. In germline, CDR1 is MNHEY, CDR2 SVGAGI. The CDR3 is made up of 13 amino acids. The CDR3 DNA sequence: TGTGCCAGCAGTCGCCCCGCGACCCACGAGCAGTACTTC. This encodes CASSRPATHEQYF.

The genes are TRBV2 and TRBJ1-1; the D gene is possibly TRBD1 (6 bases). Germline values: CDR1 SNHLY, CDR2 FYNNEI. The V end was cut by 6 bases, the J end by 8 bases, with 10 bases between. The CDR3 loop spans 11 amino acids. The CDR3 sequence: CASRPQGEAFF. CDR3 coding DNA: TGTGCCAGCAGACCTCAGGGGGAAGCTTTCTTT.

This rearrangement joins TRBV29-1 to TRBJ1-4, with no clear D. Trimming shortened V by 4 bases and J by 4 bases, and 13 bases separated the two germline ends. This CDR3 has 14 residues. The germline CDR1 and CDR2 sequences are SQVTM and ANQGSEA. The CDR3: CSVGRGQRNEKLFF. CDR3 nucleotide sequence: TGCAGCGTTGGCCGTGGGCAGCGTAATGAAAAACTGTTTTTT.

A single count supports this clone. V usage is TRBV21-1 and J usage is TRBJ1-1; TRBD1 reflects the table's D call only, with no check against the DNA. TRBV21-1 is classified as a pseudogene. The CDR3 runs 15 residues. The CDR3 is CASSKGQGVDTEAFF. In DNA, the CDR3 is TGTGCCAGCAGCAAGGGACAGGGAGTAGACACTGAAGCTTTCTTT.

The chain couples TRBV4-3 to TRBJ1-6, with D possibly being TRBD1 (6 bases). The ends were cut back, 3 bases at V and 6 bases at J, with 12 bases in the middle. The V gene's germline CDR1 is LGHNA and CDR2 YSLEER. CDR3 length: 15 residues. The CDR3 DNA is TGCGCCAGCAGCCAGGAGGACAGAAGTAATTCACCCCTCCACTTT. This encodes CASSQEDRSNSPLHF.

V usage is TRBV5-4 and J usage is TRBJ1-2; 7 bases align to TRBD1. Germline lookup yields CDR1 SGHNT and CDR2 YYREEE (reference sequence). V dropped 4 bases and J dropped 3; count of bases not matched to a gene: 9. The CDR3 covers 15 residues. CDR3 amino acids: CASSQTGTEDYGYTF. The CDR3 DNA follows: TGTGCCAGCAGCCAAACCGGGACAGAGGACTATGGCTACACCTTC.

This chain links TRBV7-3 with TRBJ2-1; 7 positions match TRBD2. The CDR3 sequence is 15 residues long. Germline CDR1 and CDR2: SGHTA and FQGTGA. Trimming at V came to 5 bases and at J to 4 bases, leaving 8 bases not matched to a gene. DNA for the CDR3: TGTGCCAGCAGCCCCCAGTCTAGCGGTTACAATGAGCAGTTCTTC. Translating it yields CASSPQSSGYNEQFF. The entire variable domain, with the rest obtained from reference TRBV7-3 and TRBJ2-1, is as follows: GAGVSQTPSNKVTEKGKYVELRCDPISGHTALYWYRQSLGQGPEFLIYFQGTGAADDSGLPNDRFFAVRPEGSVSTLKIQRTERGDSAVYLCASSPQSSGYNEQFFGPGTRLTVL.

V is TRBV5-1 and J is TRBJ2-1, with a tentative D call TRBD2 (5 bases). The CDR3 loop spans 19 amino acids. Deletions cut 0 bases from V and 7 bases from J, with 26 bases between. Germline-derived CDR1 and CDR2 are SGHRS and YFSETQ. This chain's CDR3 is CASSLDRFGSLSGANEQFF. The CDR3 DNA reads TGCGCCAGCAGCTTGGATCGGTTTGGGTCTCTGAGCGGAGCGAATGAGCAGTTCTTC.

The chain carries TRBV28 and TRBJ2-7, with 11 bases lining up with TRBD2. V dropped 6 bases and J dropped 2; count of bases not matched to a gene: 9. Germline assignment: CDR1 MDHEN and CDR2 SYDVKM. The CDR3 contains 16 residues. The CDR3 protein is CASRTVAGGSPYEQYF. The CDR3 nucleotides are TGTGCCAGCAGAACAGTAGCGGGAGGGTCACCCTACGAGCAGTACTTC.

The chain links TRBV27 to TRBJ1-2; D remains unclear. The germline V and J ends were trimmed by 4 bases and 4 bases, with 16 bases remaining between them. The CDR3 is made up of 15 amino acids. Germline-derived CDR1 and CDR2 are MNHEY and SMNVEV (reference sequence). CDR3 in DNA: TGTGCCAGCAGTTCAGACCCTGGGGTTGGCTATGGCTACACCTTC. The encoded protein is CASSSDPGVGYGYTF.

V is TRBV11-2 and J is TRBJ2-7, with D possibly being TRBD1 or TRBD2 (5 bases each). The CDR3 loop spans 16 amino acids. Germline V gene data show CDR1 as SGHAT and CDR2 as FQNNGV. V dropped 5 bases and J dropped 7 bases, with 24 bases sitting between them. In DNA form, the CDR3 reads TGTGCCAGCAGCATACGACGGGACGGAAGTCCGCGGGAGCAGTACTTC. It translates to CASSIRRDGSPREQYF.

This clone was observed a single time. Here the CDR3 DNA reads TGTGCCAGCAGCCGAGGGACTAGCGGGAGTAGGGATGAGCAGTTCTTC. Translation: CASSRGTSGSRDEQFF. The chain employs TRBV11-2 and TRBJ2-1, with 14 bases aligning to TRBD2. The CDR3 extends over 16 amino acids. Looked up from germline, CDR1 is SGHAT and CDR2 is FQNNGV. V was clipped by 5 bases and J by 8 bases; unmatched bases: 8.

The V and J genes are TRBV30 and TRBJ2-3; no reliable D call. Germline V gene sequence: CDR1 GTSNPN, CDR2 SVGIG (reference sequence). V dropped 0 bases and J dropped 0 bases, with 13 bases sitting between them. This CDR3 contains 16 residues. CDR3 in amino acids: CAWSVGDFPSTDTQYF. CDR3 DNA: TGTGCCTGGAGTGTAGGAGATTTCCCTAGCACAGATACGCAGTATTTT.

The J gene is TRBJ2-2, the V gene TRBV7-6; D is perhaps TRBD1 (6 bases). V was clipped by 5 bases and J by 4 bases, with 17 bases between them. Per germline, CDR1 SGHVS and CDR2 FNYEAQ. The CDR3 totals 16 residues. CDR3 sequence: CASSASQGLGTGELFF. CDR3 nucleotides: TGTGCCAGCAGCGCCTCACAGGGCTTGGGCACCGGGGAGCTGTTTTTT. The full variable domain, with the rest looked up from reference TRBV7-6 and TRBJ2-2, is GAGVSQSPRYKVTKRGQDVALRCDPISGHVSLYWYRQALGQGPEFLTYFNYEAQQDKSGLPNDRFSAERPEGSISTLTIQRTEQRDSAMYRCASSASQGLGTGELFFGEGSRLTVL.

This chain connects TRBV11-2 to TRBJ2-5; 9 bases agree with TRBD1. There are 14 residues in the CDR3. J gave up 3 bases and V 5 bases, and 4 bases lay outside the gene matches. Germline V gene data show CDR1 as SGHAT and CDR2 as FQNNGV. This CDR3 is CASSKGTGKETQYF. CDR3 DNA sequence: TGTGCCAGCAGCAAAGGGACAGGGAAAGAGACCCAGTACTTC.

Regarding this clone: This specimen includes other DNA sequences encoding the same CDR3. This rearrangement joins TRBV7-3 to TRBJ2-5, with TRBD2 identical over 8 bases. CDR1 SGHTA and CDR2 FQGTGA come from the germline V gene. The CDR3 length is 14 residues. The V and J ends lost 5 bases and 1 base, in that order; junction bases with no gene match: 3. The CDR3 bases are TGTGCCAGCAGCCCGGGGACTAGCCAAGAGACCCAGTACTTC. Amino acid sequence: CASSPGTSQETQYF.

This chain links TRBV28 with TRBJ2-5, with TRBD1 matching 7 bases. The end of the DNA is better explained by TRBJ2-7, so the J call may be wrong. The CDR3 has 15 amino acids. The germline V gene encodes CDR1 MDHEN and CDR2 SYDVKM. In DNA, the CDR3 is TGTGCCAGCGTCAACTCCGGGACAGCTATCTACGAGCAGTACTTC. As protein: CASVNSGTAIYEQYF.

V and J are TRBV5-1 and TRBJ1-4; 8 nucleotides agree with TRBD1. V lost 4 bases, J lost 4 bases, and 6 bases stayed unmatched. Germline V lookup: CDR1 SGHRS, CDR2 YFSETQ. This CDR3 comprises 15 residues. CDR3 amino acids: CASSTGQGVNEKLFF. DNA of the CDR3: TGCGCCAGCAGCACAGGACAGGGAGTTAATGAAAAACTGTTTTTT.

V is TRBV5-4 and J is TRBJ2-7; D may be TRBD1 (5 bases). From germline, CDR1 is SGHNT and CDR2 YYREEE (reference sequence). V was shortened by 4 bases and J by 6 bases, with 11 bases between the two germline ends. This CDR3 region has 12 residues. The CDR3 is CASSQTGSEQYF. CDR3 coding DNA: TGTGCCAGCAGCCAAACAGGTTCCGAGCAGTACTTC.

V gene TRBV7-9 combines with J gene TRBJ2-3, with D uncertain. The CDR3 consists of 12 residues. The germline V gene encodes CDR1 SEHNR and CDR2 FQNEAQ (reference sequence). V was shortened by 2 bases and J by 2 bases, with 2 bases between the two germline ends. The CDR3 DNA is TGTGCCAGCAGCTTATACACAGATACGCAGTATTTT. The encoded protein is CASSLYTDTQYF.

V and J are TRBV5-6 and TRBJ2-3; tentative D call: TRBD1 (5 bases). Germline CDR1 SGHDT, CDR2 YYEEEE. This CDR3 is 13 amino acids long. Trimming removed 0 bases from V and 3 bases from J, with 5 bases in between. The CDR3 sequence: CASSLDRTDTQYF. For the CDR3, the DNA is TGTGCCAGCAGCTTGGACAGGACAGATACGCAGTATTTT. Variable domain in full (rest from reference TRBV5-6 and TRBJ2-3): DAGVTQSPTHLIKTRGQQVTLRCSPKSGHDTVSWYQQALGQGPQFIFQYYEEEERQRGNFPDRFSGHQFPNYSSELNVNALLLGDSALYLCASSLDRTDTQYFGPGTRLTVL.